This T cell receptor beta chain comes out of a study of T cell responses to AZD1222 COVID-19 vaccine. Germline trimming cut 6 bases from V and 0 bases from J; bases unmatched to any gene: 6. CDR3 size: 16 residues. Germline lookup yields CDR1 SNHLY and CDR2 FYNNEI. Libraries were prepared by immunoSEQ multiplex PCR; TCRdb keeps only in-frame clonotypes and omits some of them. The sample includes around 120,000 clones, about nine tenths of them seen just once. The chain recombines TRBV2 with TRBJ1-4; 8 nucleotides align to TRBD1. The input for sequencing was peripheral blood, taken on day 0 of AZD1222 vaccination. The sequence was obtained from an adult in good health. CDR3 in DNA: TGTGCCAGCAGGAAGGGACAGGCAACAACTAATGAAAAACTGTTTTTT. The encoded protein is CASRKGQATTNEKLFF.